Listed below are T cell receptor beta chains from one sample, sequenced in a study of regulatory T cells in long-lasting Graves disease. TCRdb recomputed calls from the multiplex PCR reads with MiXCR, one row per CDR3 protein. Of under 450,000 distinct CDR3 sequences detected, around 15% appear once; the ten largest clones hold 20%. These data were likewise used in another study, on T cells in Graves' hyperthyroidism and ophthalmopathy.

Sequenced material: peripheral blood mononuclear cells (PBMCs), taken at new diagnosis, from a patient treated with antithyroid drugs. The receptors originated from a woman aged 18-35 years with Graves disease. CDR3s include the opening cysteine and the closing phenylalanine or tryptophan. A D gene is named only where the DNA matches it firmly. Only some rows state a clone size, as once, few, many or a class for expanded clones.

D: TRBD2
J: TRBJ2-3
V: TRBV4-1
size: many
DNA: TGCGCCAGCAGCCAAGCTGGAAGCGGGAGTGGGGCAGATACGCAGTATTTT
CDR3: CASSQAGSGSGADTQYF

D: TRBD1
J: TRBJ2-7
V: TRBV24-1
size: few
DNA: TGTGCCACCAGTGATTTTATCCGGACAGGCTCGTACGAGCAGTACTTC
CDR3: CATSDFIRTGSYEQYF

D: .
J: TRBJ1-1
V: TRBV20-1
size: many
DNA: TGCAGTGCTAGAGAACGGGCCTCTTCGCCGGCTTTCTTT
CDR3: CSARERASSPAFF

D: TRBD2
J: TRBJ2-3
V: TRBV30
size: many
DNA: TGTGCCCGGGGGGTCACAGATACGCAGTATTTT
CDR3: CARGVTDTQYF

D: .
J: TRBJ2-1
V: TRBV18
size: many
DNA: TGTGCCAGCTCACCAACGAGTAGCTCCTACAATGAGCAGTTCTTC
CDR3: CASSPTSSSYNEQFF

D: .
J: TRBJ2-1
V: TRBV5-1
size: many
DNA: TGCGCCACCACGTGGGGCTCAGGCTCCTACAATGAGCAGTTCTTC
CDR3: CATTWGSGSYNEQFF

D: .
J: TRBJ1-2
V: TRBV3-1
size: few
DNA: TGTGCCAGCAGCCCTGGATCCAGCTATGGCTACACCTTC
CDR3: CASSPGSSYGYTF

D: .
J: TRBJ1-2
V: TRBV13
size: many
DNA: TGTGCCAGCAGCTTAGGACAGGGTACTTTCGGCTACACCTTC
CDR3: CASSLGQGTFGYTF

D: .
J: TRBJ1-5
V: TRBV5-1
size: many
DNA: TGCGCCAGCAGCCCAAGCGGGGTTAGCAATCAGCCCCAGCATTTT
CDR3: CASSPSGVSNQPQHF

D: .
J: TRBJ1-1
V: TRBV18
size: many
DNA: TGTGCCAGCGCAGGCTCCGGAATTGGGAACACTGAAGCTTTCTTT
CDR3: CASAGSGIGNTEAFF

D: TRBD1
J: TRBJ2-7
V: TRBV6-1
size: many
DNA: TGTGCCAGCAGTACACCCGCCCGGACAGGGACCTACGAGCAGTACTTC
CDR3: CASSTPARTGTYEQYF

D: .
J: TRBJ1-1
V: TRBV5-1
size: many
DNA: TGTGCCAGCAGTTTAGGGGGGAACACTGAAGCTTTCTTT
CDR3: CASSLGGNTEAFF

D: .
J: TRBJ1-3
V: TRBV18
size: few
DNA: TGTGCCAGCTCACCACCGGCGCAGTACTCTGGAAACACCATATATTTT
CDR3: CASSPPAQYSGNTIYF

D: .
J: TRBJ2-2
V: TRBV6-2/TRBV6-3
size: many
DNA: TGTGCCAGCAGTAAGGCGCGGGTTTTGGACACCGGGGAGCTGTTTTTT
CDR3: CASSKARVLDTGELFF

D: .
J: TRBJ1-5
V: TRBV18
size: .
DNA: TGTGCCAGCTCACCACCTGAGAGGGGAGGGAAGCCCCAGCATTTT
CDR3: CASSPPERGGKPQHF

D: .
J: TRBJ2-7
V: TRBV6-2/TRBV6-3
size: many
DNA: TGTGCCAGCAGTGATCCGGGACCCAACTCCTACGAGCAGTACTTC
CDR3: CASSDPGPNSYEQYF

D: .
J: TRBJ1-2
V: TRBV19
size: .
DNA: TGTGCCAGACCTCGCCGAATCCATGGCTACACCTTC
CDR3: CARPRRIHGYTF

D: .
J: TRBJ1-2
V: TRBV6-2/TRBV6-3
size: few
DNA: TGTGCCAGCAGTTACTCGGCAGGGTACACCCATGGCTACACCTTC
CDR3: CASSYSAGYTHGYTF

D: .
J: TRBJ1-3
V: TRBV18
size: many
DNA: TGTGCCAGCTCACCACGGGAGGGCTCCGGAAACACCATATATTTT
CDR3: CASSPREGSGNTIYF

D: TRBD1
J: TRBJ2-5
V: TRBV2
size: few
DNA: TGTGCCAGCAAAAGGGACAGGGGGCGGGGAGAGACCCAGTACTTC
CDR3: CASKRDRGRGETQYF

D: TRBD2
J: TRBJ2-5
V: TRBV20-1
size: many
DNA: TGCAGTGCCCCGACTAGCCGCCAAGAGACCCAGTACTTC
CDR3: CSAPTSRQETQYF

D: .
J: TRBJ1-5
V: TRBV6-2/TRBV6-3
size: many
DNA: TGTGCCAGCAGTTACGGGGGTAATCAGCCCCAGCATTTT
CDR3: CASSYGGNQPQHF

D: .
J: TRBJ1-2
V: TRBV20-1
size: .
DNA: TGCAGTGCTAGCGGCACCTACTATAACAACTATGGCTACACCTTC
CDR3: CSASGTYYNNYGYTF

D: .
J: TRBJ1-5
V: TRBV5-1
size: few
DNA: TGCGCCAGCAGCTTGGGCGACGGACGCAATCAGCCCCAGCATTTT
CDR3: CASSLGDGRNQPQHF

D: TRBD2
J: TRBJ2-3
V: TRBV20-1
size: few
DNA: TGCAGTGCCTCTCGGACTAGCGGGGGAACAGATACGCAGTATTTT
CDR3: CSASRTSGGTDTQYF

D: .
J: TRBJ1-6
V: TRBV29-1
size: .
DNA: TGCAGCGTTTCGACGGAAACTAATTCACCCCTCCACTTT
CDR3: CSVSTETNSPLHF

D: .
J: TRBJ1-5
V: TRBV9
size: .
DNA: TGTGCCAGCAGCGTATCAGGGGACGTTGGTTCTCAGCATTTT
CDR3: CASSVSGDVGSQHF

D: TRBD1
J: TRBJ2-7
V: TRBV2
size: .
DNA: TGTGCCAGCAGTTTGTCCGGGACAGGGGAATCCTACGAGCAGTACTTC
CDR3: CASSLSGTGESYEQYF

D: .
J: TRBJ2-7
V: TRBV11-2
size: many
DNA: TGTGCCAGCAGCTTAAGGCAGGGGCCGGGGGAGCAGTACTTC
CDR3: CASSLRQGPGEQYF

D: .
J: TRBJ1-2
V: TRBV28
size: many
DNA: TGTGCCAGCAGTCCCGGGGGGGGGGAATACTATGGCTACACCTTC
CDR3: CASSPGGGEYYGYTF

D: TRBD2
J: TRBJ2-5
V: TRBV6-2/TRBV6-3
size: once
DNA: TGTGCCAGCAGTCTTAGCGGGATACAAGAGACCCAGTACTTC
CDR3: CASSLSGIQETQYF

D: .
J: TRBJ1-4
V: TRBV10-3
size: many
DNA: TGTGCCATCAGTGAGGGGCCCGGTGTTGAAAAACTGTTTTTT
CDR3: CAISEGPGVEKLFF

D: .
J: TRBJ1-1
V: TRBV2
size: many
DNA: TGTGCCAGCAGCCGGGCTTCGAACACTGAAGCTTTCTTT
CDR3: CASSRASNTEAFF

D: TRBD1
J: TRBJ1-1
V: TRBV14
size: .
DNA: TGTGCCAGCAGCCAAGATTACAGGGGATGGAGTTGGGACACTGAAGCTTTCTTT
CDR3: CASSQDYRGWSWDTEAFF

D: .
J: TRBJ1-6
V: TRBV28
size: .
DNA: TGTGCCAGCAGTCCCCGGTCAGGGCGAAATTCACCCCTCCACTTT
CDR3: CASSPRSGRNSPLHF

D: .
J: TRBJ1-2
V: TRBV2
size: many
DNA: TGTGCCAGCAGTGAGCAGGGGTGGGGTGGCTACACCTTC
CDR3: CASSEQGWGGYTF

D: TRBD1
J: TRBJ1-2
V: TRBV19
size: few
DNA: TGTGCCAGTATCCCAGGGACAGGTCGTTCTAACTATGGCTACACCTTC
CDR3: CASIPGTGRSNYGYTF

D: TRBD2
J: TRBJ2-2
V: TRBV2
size: .
DNA: TGTGCCAGCAAAAGAGAAGTAGCGGGAACCGGGGAGCTGTTTTTT
CDR3: CASKREVAGTGELFF

D: .
J: TRBJ1-2
V: TRBV28
size: .
DNA: TGTGCCAGCAGTTTGAGGCCCTTGGGCTACACCTTC
CDR3: CASSLRPLGYTF

D: .
J: TRBJ2-7
V: TRBV3-1
size: many
DNA: TGTGCCAGCAGCCAAGCGGGGCCTTCCTACGAGCAGTACTTC
CDR3: CASSQAGPSYEQYF

D: .
J: TRBJ1-1
V: TRBV12-3/TRBV12-4
size: few
DNA: TGTGCCAGCAGCCAAAGGAGGAGGAACACTGAAGCTTTCTTT
CDR3: CASSQRRRNTEAFF

D: TRBD2
J: TRBJ2-3
V: TRBV30
size: many
DNA: TGTGCGTATTGGACTAGCGGGAGGACAGATACGCAGTATTTT
CDR3: CAYWTSGRTDTQYF

D: TRBD2
J: TRBJ2-3
V: TRBV5-4
size: .
DNA: TGTGCCAGCAGCTCGGAGGCGGGGGCAGATACGCAGTATTTT
CDR3: CASSSEAGADTQYF

D: .
J: TRBJ2-1
V: TRBV19
size: many
DNA: TGTGCCAGTAGTATGGCGGTTAACAATGAGCAGTTCTTC
CDR3: CASSMAVNNEQFF

D: .
J: TRBJ1-4
V: TRBV7-6
size: many
DNA: TGTGCCAGCAGCACCCGACGGGAGCCCGGTAATGAAAAACTGTTTTTT
CDR3: CASSTRREPGNEKLFF